The clone carrying this TCR beta chain was counted ten times or more. TCRbeta library construction was performed incorporating unique molecular identifiers. A single record per CDR3 protein comes from TCRdb applying MiXCR to the PCR reads. In the table there are under 300,000 distinct CDR3 sequences, approximately 9.7% of which are singletons. The data stem from a study of T-cell reconstitution after alpha-beta-depleted transplantation in children. The CDR3 runs 18 residues. The V segment lost 0 bases and the J segment 2 bases; nucleotides outside the gene matches: 11. Germline CDR1 SNHLY, CDR2 FYNNEI.

This chain links TRBV2 with TRBJ2-3; TRBD2 aligns across 7 bases. This sample comprised PBMCs from the stem cell graft donor, obtained from the stem cell graft. The source is a human donor who donated a stem cell graft to a child with SCID. CDR3 residues: CASSEALLGGTHTDTQYF. In DNA, the CDR3 is TGTGCCAGCAGTGAAGCGCTTCTGGGGGGGACCCACACAGATACGCAGTATTTT.